This TCR beta chain was sequenced for a study of T cells after yellow fever vaccination. General study findings and limits: Abundant clonotypes (contaminants from the bulk population) could be present in FACS-sorted repertoires. Reappearance after the booster was seen for most primary-vaccination clones, at roughly 96% CD4 and less than 90% CD8. Few clonotypes appeared in both CD4 and CD8 compartments.

About this clonotype: Antigen: not known.

This CDR3 contains 18 residues. CDR1 is SGHRS and CDR2 is YFSETQ in the germline V gene. After removal of 4 bases from V and 5 bases from J, the junction contained 19 bases not matched to a gene. 5'RACE template switching generated TCR cDNA, adding a universal primer site and UMIs. Using its own MiXCR run on the 5' RACE reads, TCRdb lists one record per CDR3 protein. This table holds 360,000 or so distinct CDR3 sequences, 9.5% to 13% found once. The material sequenced was PBMCs, taken on the day of the first yellow fever vaccination. This chain connects TRBV5-1 to TRBJ2-3, with TRBD1 identical over 7 bases. The receptor comes from a man younger than 35 who received the YFV17D yellow fever vaccine. The DNA for the CDR3 is TGCGCCAGCAGCCAAAACAGATTGGGACAGCTTGGGCTAGATACGCAGTATTTT. As protein: CASSQNRLGQLGLDTQYF.